This T cell receptor beta chain derives from a study of T-cell reconstitution after alpha-beta-depleted transplantation in children. Preparation of the TCRbeta library was carried out with unique molecular identifiers. One entry per CDR3 protein, called by TCRdb with MiXCR from the PCR reads. The sample includes about 900,000 distinct CDR3 sequences, about 29% seen only once; the top ten take about 28%. At least ten counts were recorded for this clonotype. Its antigen is currently unknown. After removal of 2 bases from V and 5 bases from J, the junction contained 4 bases not matched to a gene. CDR3 length: 16 amino acids. The V gene's germline CDR1 is MDHEN and CDR2 SYDVKM. Study observations and caveats: Expanded graft clones, several hundred of them, were reportedly the source of alpha-beta T cells about two months after transplant.

The sequence was collected from a boy under two years old who had a stem cell transplant for SCID, so the T cells may come from the graft donor. The J gene is TRBJ2-3, the V gene TRBV28; TRBD2 aligns across 13 bases. The specimen comprised PBMCs, mostly from graft donor cells, sampled 360 days after TCRalphabeta/CD19-depleted stem cell transplant. The CDR3 here is CASSLTSGGVQDTQYF. In DNA, the CDR3 is TGTGCCAGCAGTTTAACTAGCGGGGGGGTGCAAGATACGCAGTATTTT.